One and the same sample provided the 6 T cell receptor beta chains below, sequenced in a study of shared clonotypes between healthy human individuals. Sequenced by immunoSEQ multiplex PCR; TCRdb stores in-frame clones only, minus some. The sample includes 300,000 or so clones, around two thirds of them seen just once. The material sequenced was memory CD4+ T cells sorted from blood. Sample subset: CD45RA-negative fraction. These TCRs come from a man aged 25 to 40 in good health.

This rearrangement joins TRBV30 to TRBJ2-3; possibly TRBD1 for D (5 bases). The CDR3 totals 13 residues. CDR1 and CDR2 (germline): GTSNPN, SVGIG (reference sequence). V gave up 0 bases and J gave up 2 bases, with 6 bases separating them. CDR3 nucleotides: TGTGCCTGGAGTGTACAGGACACAGATACGCAGTATTTT. Amino acid sequence: CAWSVQDTDTQYF.

V usage is TRBV5-1 and J usage is TRBJ1-1; D not certain. Per the germline V gene, CDR1 is SGHRS and CDR2 is YFSETQ. V shed 2 bases and J shed 1 base, with 15 bases lying between them. The CDR3 covers 16 residues. DNA of the CDR3: TGCGCCAGCAGCTTTGCGGCTAGTACAGCGAACACTGAAGCTTTCTTT. Translation gives CASSFAASTANTEAFF.

V is TRBV18 and J is TRBJ2-1; D unresolved. CDR3 length equals 12 residues. V dropped 3 bases and J dropped 8 bases, with 8 bases sitting between them. The V gene's germline CDR1 is KGHSH and CDR2 LQKENI. CDR3 coding DNA: TGTGCCAGCTCACCTCCCGGGTATGAGCAGTTCTTC. Amino acid sequence: CASSPPGYEQFF. Together with reference TRBV18 and TRBJ2-1, the CDR3 gives the full variable domain: NAGVMQNPRHLVRRRGQEARLRCSPMKGHSHVYWYRQLPEEGLKFMVYLQKENIIDESGMPKERFSAEFPKEGPSILRIQQVVRGDSAAYFCASSPPGYEQFFGPGTRLTVL.

The chain uses TRBV20-1 and TRBJ2-3; maybe TRBD2 (5 bases). V was pared by 3 bases and J by 6 bases, with 7 bases between. The CDR3 is 11 residues long. Germline V gene lookup returns CDR1 DFQATT and CDR2 SNEGSKA (reference sequence). The CDR3 DNA reads TGCAGTGCTAGGGAGGTGGATACGCAGTATTTT. It yields the protein CSAREVDTQYF.

For the CDR3, the DNA is TGTGCCAGCAGCTTGTTTCCAGGGACGGGTGGCAATCAGCCCCAGCATTTT. Amino acid sequence: CASSLFPGTGGNQPQHF. The chain joins TRBV5-5 to TRBJ1-5; TRBD1 might be the D (5 bases). The ends were cut back, 1 base at V and 2 bases at J, with 16 bases in the middle. The CDR3 runs 17 residues. Germline V gene sequence: CDR1 SGHKS, CDR2 YYEKEE (reference sequence).

This clone appeared many times. The chain couples TRBV25-1 to TRBJ2-3; D is unresolved. The germline CDR1 and CDR2 sequences are MGHDK and SYGVNS. The V end was cut by 2 bases, the J end by 1 base, with 4 bases between. This CDR3 contains 13 residues. In DNA, the CDR3 is TGTGCCAGCAGTGAAGGGGGCACAGATACGCAGTATTTT. It codes for CASSEGGTDTQYF.